The 10 T cell receptor beta chains below were found in one sample sequenced in a study of shared clonotypes between healthy human individuals. The data were produced by immunoSEQ multiplex PCR, yet TCRdb's version contains in-frame clones alone and is incomplete. Of about 600,000 clones listed, roughly 98% are singletons. Naive CD8 cells comprised CD45RO-negative, CCR7-positively selected cells, excluding terminally differentiated effector memory CD45RA+ cells. Sequencing was performed on naive CD8+ T cells sorted from blood. Receptors were obtained from a man aged 25-45 years in good health.

This chain links TRBV6-5 with TRBJ1-1; 10 nucleotides align to TRBD1. CDR1 and CDR2 from the germline V gene are MNHEY and SVGAGI. This CDR3 is 14 amino acids long. Unmatched junction bases numbered 3, after V lost 6 bases and J lost 2 bases. The CDR3 DNA follows: TGTGCCAGCAGCCGGACAGGGGGAAACACTGAAGCTTTCTTT. Amino acid sequence: CASSRTGGNTEAFF.

The V call is TRBV27, the J call TRBJ2-7; unclear D gene. With 3 bases removed from V and 6 bases from J, the gap between germline ends came to 6 bases. Germline CDR1 reads MNHEY; CDR2 reads SMNVEV (reference sequence). The CDR3 runs 11 residues. CDR3 bases: TGTGCCAGCAGTTTTGGAAGCGAGCAGTACTTC. It is translated as CASSFGSEQYF.

This chain uses TRBV15 with TRBJ2-1; TRBD1 matches 10 bases. CDR1 is LNHNV, CDR2 YYDKDF, per germline (reference sequence). V was pared by 0 bases and J by 8 bases, with 4 bases of the junction left unmatched. The CDR3 length is 15 residues. Here the CDR3 DNA reads TGTGCCACCAGCAGAGATGGGGGACAGGGGCATGAGCAGTTCTTC. Translating gives CATSRDGGQGHEQFF.

CDR3 bases: TGTGCCATCAGGACGGGACAGTCCACAGATACGCAGTATTTT. Translated, it gives CAIRTGQSTDTQYF. V is TRBV10-3 and J is TRBJ2-3; 7 bases are shared with TRBD1. The length of the CDR3 is 14 residues. V was clipped by 6 bases and J by 2 bases; unmatched bases: 5. From germline, CDR1 is ENHRY and CDR2 SYGVKD.

J is TRBJ1-4 and V is TRBV13; D is possibly TRBD1 (5 bases). V lost 5 bases to trimming and J lost 6 bases, with 16 bases between them. CDR3 length: 15 residues. The germline CDR1 and CDR2 sequences are PRHDT and FYEKMQ (reference sequence). In DNA, the CDR3 is TGTGCCAGCAGCCTTACGGGGGGGAGAGATGAAAAACTGTTTTTT. Protein product: CASSLTGGRDEKLFF.

The genes are TRBV11-2 and TRBJ2-5; maybe TRBD1 (6 bases). The CDR3 covers 14 residues. The germline V and J ends were trimmed by 6 bases and 4 bases, with 15 bases remaining between them. In germline, CDR1 is SGHAT, CDR2 FQNNGV. This CDR3 is CASRDWGHSETQYF. CDR3 DNA sequence: TGTGCCAGCAGGGATTGGGGACATTCAGAGACCCAGTACTTC.

This sequence joins TRBV5-1 and TRBJ1-1; a weak D match, TRBD1 (6 bases). CDR1 and CDR2 from the germline V gene are SGHRS and YFSETQ. V lost 5 bases and J 0 bases, leaving 11 bases between the germline ends. CDR3 length equals 14 residues. The CDR3 region has the DNA TGCGCCAGCAGTTACGGGGGGCTGAACACTGAAGCTTTCTTT. Amino acid sequence: CASSYGGLNTEAFF.

The gene calls are TRBV27 and TRBJ2-1; perhaps TRBD2 as D (5 bases). Germline CDR1 reads MNHEY; CDR2 reads SMNVEV (reference sequence). Trimming cost V 3 bases and J 3 bases, with 9 bases left between them. The CDR3 contains 14 residues. The CDR3 is CASSLGANYNEQFF. CDR3 DNA sequence: TGTGCCAGCAGTTTGGGAGCGAACTACAATGAGCAGTTCTTC.

The genes are TRBV7-8 and TRBJ2-5; maybe TRBD1 (6 bases). V lost 1 base and J lost 4, with 10 bases in between. The CDR3 length is 14 residues. Germline assignment: CDR1 SGHVS and CDR2 FQNEAQ. The CDR3 loop is CASSLDPGAETQYF. CDR3 in DNA: TGTGCCAGCAGCTTAGATCCAGGGGCAGAGACCCAGTACTTC.

The chain combines TRBV5-6 with TRBJ1-2, with no clear D. There are 13 residues in the CDR3. V was clipped by 1 base and J by 4 bases, with 8 bases between them. Germline-derived CDR1 and CDR2 are SGHDT and YYEEEE. The CDR3 is CASSLPLGYGYTF. The CDR3 DNA is TGTGCCAGCAGCTTGCCCCTGGGCTATGGCTACACCTTC.